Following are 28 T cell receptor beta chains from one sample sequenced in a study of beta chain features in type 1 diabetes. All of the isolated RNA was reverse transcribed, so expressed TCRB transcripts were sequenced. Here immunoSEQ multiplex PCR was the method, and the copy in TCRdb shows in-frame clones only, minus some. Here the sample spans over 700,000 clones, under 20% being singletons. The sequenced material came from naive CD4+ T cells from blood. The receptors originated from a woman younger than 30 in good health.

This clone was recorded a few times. The CDR3 sequence is CSVEGVDTEAFF. The CDR3, as DNA: TGCAGCGTTGAGGGAGTCGACACTGAAGCTTTCTTT. The rearrangement links TRBV29-1 to TRBJ1-1; D is undetermined. The CDR3 has 12 amino acids. The V and J ends lost 3 bases and 3 bases respectively, with 8 bases between them. Per the germline V gene, CDR1 is SQVTM and CDR2 is ANQGSEA.

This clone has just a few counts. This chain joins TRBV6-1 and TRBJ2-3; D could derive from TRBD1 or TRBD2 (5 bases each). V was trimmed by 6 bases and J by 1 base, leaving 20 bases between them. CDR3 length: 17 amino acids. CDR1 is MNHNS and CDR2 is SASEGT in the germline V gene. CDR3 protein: CASRERYWGTRTDTQYF. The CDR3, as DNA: TGTGCCAGCAGAGAACGATATTGGGGGACCCGCACAGATACGCAGTATTTT.

DNA for the CDR3: TGTGCCAGTAGCAGGGGGCTACTGGGCGAGCAGTACTTC. Translating it yields CASSRGLLGEQYF. This sequence joins TRBV19 and TRBJ2-7; the match to TRBD1 covers 8 bases. The germline gives CDR1 LNHDA, CDR2 SQIVND (reference sequence). The CDR3 loop spans 13 amino acids. V lost 6 bases and J lost 6; bases outside the gene matches: 7.

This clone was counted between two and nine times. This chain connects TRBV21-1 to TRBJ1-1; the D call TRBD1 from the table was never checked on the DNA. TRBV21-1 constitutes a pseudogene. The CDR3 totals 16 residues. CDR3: CASSARQYKGNTEAFF. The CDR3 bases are TGTGCCAGCAGCGCCCGACAATATAAAGGAAACACTGAAGCTTTCTTT.

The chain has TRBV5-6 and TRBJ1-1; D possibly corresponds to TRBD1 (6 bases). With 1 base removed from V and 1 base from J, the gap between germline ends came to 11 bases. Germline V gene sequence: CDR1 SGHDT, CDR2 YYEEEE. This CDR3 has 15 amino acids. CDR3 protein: CASSLNGGGNTEAFF. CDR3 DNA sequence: TGTGCCAGCAGCTTGAACGGGGGCGGGAACACTGAAGCTTTCTTT.

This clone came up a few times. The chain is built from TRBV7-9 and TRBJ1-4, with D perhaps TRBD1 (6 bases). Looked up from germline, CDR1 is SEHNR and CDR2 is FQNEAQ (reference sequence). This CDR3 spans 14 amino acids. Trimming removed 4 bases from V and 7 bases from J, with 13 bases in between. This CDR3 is CASSSWGLGEKLFF. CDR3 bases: TGTGCCAGCAGCTCCTGGGGGCTTGGTGAAAAACTGTTTTTT.

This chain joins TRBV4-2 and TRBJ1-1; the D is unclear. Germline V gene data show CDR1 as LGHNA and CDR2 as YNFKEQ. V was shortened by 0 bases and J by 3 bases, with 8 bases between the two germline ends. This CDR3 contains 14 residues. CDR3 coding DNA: TGTGCCAGCAGCCAAGATCCGGGGTACACTGAAGCTTTCTTT. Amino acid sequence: CASSQDPGYTEAFF.

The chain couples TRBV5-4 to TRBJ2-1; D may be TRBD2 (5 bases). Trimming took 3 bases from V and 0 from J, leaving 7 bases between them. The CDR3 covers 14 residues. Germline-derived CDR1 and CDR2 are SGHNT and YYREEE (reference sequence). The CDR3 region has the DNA TGTGCCAGCAGCTCAGCGGCCTCCTACAATGAGCAGTTCTTC. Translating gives CASSSAASYNEQFF.

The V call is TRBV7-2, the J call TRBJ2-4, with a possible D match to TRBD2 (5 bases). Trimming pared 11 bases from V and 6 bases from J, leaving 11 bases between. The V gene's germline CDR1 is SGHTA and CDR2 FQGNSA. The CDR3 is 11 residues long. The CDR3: CAALLVNIQYF. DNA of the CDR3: TGTGCCGCGTTACTAGTAAACATTCAGTACTTC.

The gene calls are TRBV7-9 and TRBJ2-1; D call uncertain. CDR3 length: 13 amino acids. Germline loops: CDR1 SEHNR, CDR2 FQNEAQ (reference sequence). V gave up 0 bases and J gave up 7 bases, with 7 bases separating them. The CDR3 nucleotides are TGTGCCAGCAGCTTAGCGGTAGGGAATGAGCAGTTCTTC. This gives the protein CASSLAVGNEQFF.

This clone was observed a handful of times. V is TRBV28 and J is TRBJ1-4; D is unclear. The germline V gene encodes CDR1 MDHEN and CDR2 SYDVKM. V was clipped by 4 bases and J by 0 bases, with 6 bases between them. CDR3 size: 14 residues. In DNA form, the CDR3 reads TGTGCCAGCAGTTCAGCTGCAACTAATGAAAAACTGTTTTTT. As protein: CASSSAATNEKLFF.

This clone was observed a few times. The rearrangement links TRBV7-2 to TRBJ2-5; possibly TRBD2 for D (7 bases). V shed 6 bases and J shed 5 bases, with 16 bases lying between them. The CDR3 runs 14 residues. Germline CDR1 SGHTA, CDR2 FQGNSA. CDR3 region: CASRSMGGLETQYF. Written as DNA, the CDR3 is TGTGCCAGCAGGTCCATGGGGGGGCTGGAGACCCAGTACTTC.

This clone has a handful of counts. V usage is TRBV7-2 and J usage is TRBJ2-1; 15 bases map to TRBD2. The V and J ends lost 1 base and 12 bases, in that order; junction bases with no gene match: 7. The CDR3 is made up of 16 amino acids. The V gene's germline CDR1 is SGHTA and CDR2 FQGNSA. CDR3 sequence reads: CASSLEEGLAGGGQFF. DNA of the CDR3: TGTGCCAGCAGCTTAGAAGAGGGACTAGCGGGAGGTGGGCAGTTCTTC.

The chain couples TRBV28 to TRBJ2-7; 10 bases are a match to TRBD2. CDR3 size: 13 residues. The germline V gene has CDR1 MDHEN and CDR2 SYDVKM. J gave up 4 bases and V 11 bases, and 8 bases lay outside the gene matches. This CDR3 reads CAGSSGSTYEQYF. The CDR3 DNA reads TGTGCCGGATCTAGCGGGAGTACGTACGAGCAGTACTTC.

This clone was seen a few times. This CDR3 is CASRSRDASYNEQFF. The CDR3 DNA is TGTGCCAGCAGAAGCCGGGACGCCTCCTACAATGAGCAGTTCTTC. The genes are TRBV10-3 and TRBJ2-1; D is tentatively TRBD1 or TRBD2 (5 bases each). The germline V gene encodes CDR1 ENHRY and CDR2 SYGVKD. With 10 bases removed from V and 0 bases from J, the gap between germline ends came to 16 bases. The length of the CDR3 is 15 residues.

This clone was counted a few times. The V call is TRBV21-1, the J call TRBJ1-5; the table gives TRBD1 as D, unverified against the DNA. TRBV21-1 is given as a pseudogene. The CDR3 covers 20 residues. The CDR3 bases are TGTGCCAGCAGCACCCCCCAACAGGGTAGGGAGCAAACTTTGAATCAGCCCCAGCATTTT. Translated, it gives CASSTPQQGREQTLNQPQHF.

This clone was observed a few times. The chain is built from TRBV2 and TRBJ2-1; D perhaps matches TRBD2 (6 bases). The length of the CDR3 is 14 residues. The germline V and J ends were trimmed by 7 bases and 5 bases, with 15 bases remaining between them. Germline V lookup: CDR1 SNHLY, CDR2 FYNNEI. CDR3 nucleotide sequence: TGTGCCAGCACCGAGAGGCGGGAAAACAATGAGCAGTTCTTC. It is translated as CASTERRENNEQFF.

The CDR3 DNA is TGTGCCAGCAGCTTAGATCCAGACAATGAGCAGTTCTTC. Its translation: CASSLDPDNEQFF. V and J are TRBV11-3 and TRBJ2-1, with D unclear. CDR3 length: 13 residues. Germline assignment: CDR1 SGHNT and CDR2 YENEEA. V was cut by 0 bases and J by 5 bases, with 5 bases left in between.

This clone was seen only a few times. The CDR3 region has the DNA TGTGCCAGCTGCTGGGACAGGGCTGCGGTGGAGACCCAGTACTTC. Translating it yields CASCWDRAAVETQYF. The rearrangement links TRBV2 to TRBJ2-5, with 9 positions matching TRBD1. CDR1 SNHLY and CDR2 FYNNEI come from the germline V gene. V trimming: 8 bases; J trimming: 5 bases; junction bases outside the gene matches: 12. The CDR3 spans 15 residues. Together with reference TRBV2 and TRBJ2-5, the CDR3 gives the full variable domain: EPEVTQTPSHQVTQMGQEVILRCVPISNHLYFYWYRQILGQKVEFLVSFYNNEISEKSEIFDDQFSVERPDGSNFTLKIRSTKLEDSAMYFCASCWDRAAVETQYFGPGTRLLVL.

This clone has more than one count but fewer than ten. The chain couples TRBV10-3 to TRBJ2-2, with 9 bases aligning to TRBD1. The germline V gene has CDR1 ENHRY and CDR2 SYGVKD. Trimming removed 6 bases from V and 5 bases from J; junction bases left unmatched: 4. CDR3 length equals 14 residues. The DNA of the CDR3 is TGTGCCATCAGGGGACAGGGCGGAACCGGGGAGCTGTTTTTT. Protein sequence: CAIRGQGGTGELFF.

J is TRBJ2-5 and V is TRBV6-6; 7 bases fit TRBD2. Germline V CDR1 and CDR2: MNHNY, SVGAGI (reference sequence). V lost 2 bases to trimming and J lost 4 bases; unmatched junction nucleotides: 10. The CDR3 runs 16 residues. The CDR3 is CASSYGGGGLLETQYF. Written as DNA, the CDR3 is TGTGCCAGCAGTTACGGTGGGGGAGGGCTCCTAGAGACCCAGTACTTC.

CDR3 DNA: TGTGCCATCGGGTCCGGGACAGGGAGCACAGATACGCAGTATTTT. It is translated as CAIGSGTGSTDTQYF. V is TRBV10-3 and J is TRBJ2-3; 9 bases map to TRBD1. The CDR3 is 15 amino acids. CDR1 ENHRY and CDR2 SYGVKD come from the germline V gene. V trimming: 8 bases; J trimming: 0 bases; junction bases outside the gene matches: 6.

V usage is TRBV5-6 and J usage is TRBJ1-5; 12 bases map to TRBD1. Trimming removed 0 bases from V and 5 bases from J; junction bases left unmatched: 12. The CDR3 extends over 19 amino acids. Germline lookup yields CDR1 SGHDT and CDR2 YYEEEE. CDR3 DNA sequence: TGTGCCAGCAGCTTGGTCCCGGGACAGGGGGCGTACTCCCATCAGCCCCAGCATTTT. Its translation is CASSLVPGQGAYSHQPQHF. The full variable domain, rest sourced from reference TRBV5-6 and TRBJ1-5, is DAGVTQSPTHLIKTRGQQVTLRCSPKSGHDTVSWYQQALGQGPQFIFQYYEEEERQRGNFPDRFSGHQFPNYSSELNVNALLLGDSALYLCASSLVPGQGAYSHQPQHFGDGTRLSIL.

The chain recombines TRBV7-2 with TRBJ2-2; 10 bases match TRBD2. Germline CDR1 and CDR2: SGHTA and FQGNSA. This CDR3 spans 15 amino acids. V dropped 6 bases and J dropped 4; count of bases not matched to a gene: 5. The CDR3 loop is CASRSGTSATGELFF. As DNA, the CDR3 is TGTGCCAGCAGATCCGGGACTAGCGCCACCGGGGAGCTGTTTTTT.

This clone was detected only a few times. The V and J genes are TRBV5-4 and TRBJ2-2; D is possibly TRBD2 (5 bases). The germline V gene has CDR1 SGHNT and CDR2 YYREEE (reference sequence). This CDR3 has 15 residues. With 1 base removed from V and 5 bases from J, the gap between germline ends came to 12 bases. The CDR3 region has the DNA TGTGCCAGCAGCTTGAGGAGTTCGGGGACCGGGGAGCTGTTTTTT. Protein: CASSLRSSGTGELFF.

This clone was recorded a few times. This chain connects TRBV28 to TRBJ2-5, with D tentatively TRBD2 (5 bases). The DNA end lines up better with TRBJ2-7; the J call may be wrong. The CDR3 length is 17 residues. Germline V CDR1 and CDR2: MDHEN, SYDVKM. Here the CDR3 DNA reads TGTGCCAGCAGTTTAGCCGGAGGACGGGCCACCTCCTACGAGCAGTACTTC. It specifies CASSLAGGRATSYEQYF.

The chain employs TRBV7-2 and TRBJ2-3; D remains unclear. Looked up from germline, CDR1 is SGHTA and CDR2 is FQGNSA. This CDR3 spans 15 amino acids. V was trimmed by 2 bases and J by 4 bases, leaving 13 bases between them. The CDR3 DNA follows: TGTGCCAGCAGCTTACCCTCCCTGGGGTCAGATACGCAGTATTTT. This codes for CASSLPSLGSDTQYF.

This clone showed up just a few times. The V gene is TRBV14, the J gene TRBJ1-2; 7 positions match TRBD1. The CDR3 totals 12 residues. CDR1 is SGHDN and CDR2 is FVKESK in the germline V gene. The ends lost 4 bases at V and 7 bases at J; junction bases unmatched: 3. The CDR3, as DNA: TGTGCCAGCAGCCCGACAGGGTTTGGCTACACCTTC. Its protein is CASSPTGFGYTF.